The 21 T cell receptor beta chains reported below all come from one sample, sequenced in a study of T cells in localized non-small cell lung cancer. Data came from immunoSEQ multiplex PCR; TCRdb stores just in-frame clones and leaves some out. The sample consists of about 72,000 clones, about four fifths of them appearing once. The material sequenced was peripheral blood, taken before any cancer treatment. These receptors were obtained from a female donor of 60 years or more with stage I lung adenocarcinoma.

About this clone itself: Other DNA sequences of this sample code for an identical CDR3. The rearrangement uses TRBV7-3 and TRBJ2-1; D is perhaps TRBD1 (5 bases). CDR1 SGHTA and CDR2 FQGTGA come from the germline V gene. Trimming pared 0 bases from V and 12 bases from J, leaving 15 bases between. This CDR3 has 14 amino acids. In nucleotides, the CDR3 is TGTGCCAGCAGCTTAACCCCAGGGAAATACGCGCAGTTCTTC. Its protein product is CASSLTPGKYAQFF.

The chain employs TRBV5-6 and TRBJ2-7; a possible D gene is TRBD1 (6 bases). Germline CDR1 is SGHDT and CDR2 is YYEEEE. Trimming took 4 bases from V and 3 from J, leaving 11 bases between them. This CDR3 is built from 13 residues. CDR3: CASSPGQNYEQYF. The CDR3 DNA sequence: TGTGCCAGCAGCCCAGGACAGAACTACGAGCAGTACTTC.

This chain links TRBV19 with TRBJ1-3; D may be TRBD1 (6 bases). Germline CDR1 is LNHDA and CDR2 is SQIVND (reference sequence). The CDR3 totals 15 residues. V gave up 7 bases and J gave up 5 bases, with 18 bases separating them. This CDR3 is CASITKTGTRNTIYF. In DNA, the CDR3 is TGTGCCAGTATTACGAAAACAGGGACACGAAACACCATATATTTT.

The rearrangement uses TRBV7-2 and TRBJ1-1; 7 positions match TRBD1. From germline, CDR1 is SGHTA and CDR2 FQGNSA. Trimming cost V 5 bases and J 7 bases; bases outside gene matches: 10. The CDR3 has 14 amino acids. CDR3 nucleotide sequence: TGTGCCAGCAGCCTTGGTCCCGGGACAGTTGAAGCTTTCTTT. Encoded protein: CASSLGPGTVEAFF.

The chain joins TRBV19 to TRBJ2-7; no reliable D call. Germline V gene data show CDR1 as LNHDA and CDR2 as SQIVND (reference sequence). V was clipped by 3 bases and J by 0 bases, with 12 bases between them. The CDR3 extends over 15 amino acids. The CDR3 loop is CASSMAATLSYEQYF. Written as DNA, the CDR3 is TGTGCCAGTAGTATGGCAGCTACCCTCTCCTACGAGCAGTACTTC.

The V call is TRBV19, the J call TRBJ2-7; 7 bases agree with TRBD2. The junction had 7 bases not matched to a gene; V was cut back by 5 bases and J by 0 bases. CDR1 and CDR2 from the germline V gene are LNHDA and SQIVND (reference sequence). This CDR3 contains 15 residues. CDR3 sequence (DNA): TGTGCCAGTAGTCCCCAGTGGGGGGGCTCCTACGAGCAGTACTTC. It specifies CASSPQWGGSYEQYF.

The chain links TRBV2 to TRBJ2-7; possible D gene TRBD1, 6 bases. Between the trimmed V and J ends, which lost 7 bases and 3 bases, there was a span of 13 bases. Germline assignment: CDR1 SNHLY and CDR2 FYNNEI. The CDR3 is 13 residues long. The CDR3 here is CASIGTLSYEQYF. The CDR3 DNA follows: TGTGCCAGCATAGGGACATTAAGCTACGAGCAGTACTTC.

There are a few counts of this clone. The genes are TRBV7-9 and TRBJ2-1; the match to TRBD1 covers 10 bases. There are 17 residues in the CDR3. CDR1 and CDR2 from the germline V gene are SEHNR and FQNEAQ (reference sequence). Trimming took 5 bases from V and 8 from J; bases not matched to a gene: 15. The CDR3 spells CASSPSRDRGRGDEQFF. In DNA form, the CDR3 reads TGTGCCAGCAGCCCCAGCCGCGACAGGGGGCGCGGAGATGAGCAGTTCTTC.

This chain joins TRBV6-1 and TRBJ1-1; D is unclear. This CDR3 comprises 13 residues. CDR1 is MNHNS, CDR2 SASEGT, per germline. V was clipped by 6 bases and J by 3 bases, with 11 bases between them. CDR3 bases: TGTGCCAGCAGCCTAGACGGTTACACTGAAGCTTTCTTT. Amino acid sequence: CASSLDGYTEAFF.

The chain is built from TRBV6-5 and TRBJ1-3; 9 nucleotides match TRBD1. CDR1 is MNHEY, CDR2 SVGAGI, per germline. The CDR3 contains 14 residues. J gave up 8 bases and V 5 bases, and 7 bases lay outside the gene matches. The CDR3 nucleotides are TGTGCCAGCAGTAGGGACAGGGAGAAGCACACCATATATTTT. Its protein product is CASSRDREKHTIYF.

This clone was seen just once. The genes are TRBV5-5 and TRBJ1-1; unclear D gene. Germline CDR1 reads SGHKS; CDR2 reads YYEKEE (reference sequence). V lost 0 bases and J lost 3, with 9 bases in between. The CDR3 is made up of 14 amino acids. The chain's CDR3 is CASSLGGVDTEAFF. The CDR3 bases are TGTGCCAGCAGCTTGGGCGGGGTCGACACTGAAGCTTTCTTT.

The rearrangement uses TRBV2 and TRBJ1-5; D not certain. CDR1 and CDR2 from the germline V gene are SNHLY and FYNNEI. The CDR3 loop spans 14 amino acids. Trimming pared 5 bases from V and 2 bases from J, leaving 10 bases between. CDR3 in amino acids: CASSLGGGNQPQHF. The CDR3 DNA reads as TGTGCCAGCAGTCTCGGAGGAGGCAATCAGCCCCAGCATTTT.

On this clone: Different DNA sequences within this sample yield the same CDR3. The chain joins TRBV9 to TRBJ1-2; no firm D call. This CDR3 is built from 13 residues. Trimming removed 0 bases at V and 2 bases at J, with 5 bases between. In germline, CDR1 is SGDLS, CDR2 YYNGEE. The CDR3 coding sequence is TGTGCCAGCAGCGTAGATCGGAACTATGGCTACACCTTC. Encoded protein: CASSVDRNYGYTF.

V gene TRBV11-3 combines with J gene TRBJ2-3; D is tentatively TRBD1 or TRBD2 (6 bases each). The V gene lost 2 bases and the J gene lost 6 bases, with 12 bases spanning the gap. The CDR3 loop spans 14 amino acids. Germline V gene sequence: CDR1 SGHNT, CDR2 YENEEA. CDR3 residues: CASSLRGVGDTQYF. DNA of the CDR3: TGTGCCAGCAGCTTAAGGGGGGTTGGGGATACGCAGTATTTT.

This sequence joins TRBV5-1 and TRBJ1-1; maybe TRBD1 (6 bases). Germline lookup yields CDR1 SGHRS and CDR2 YFSETQ. V was pared by 4 bases and J by 5 bases, with 15 bases between. The CDR3 covers 14 residues. The CDR3 spells CASSKTGLRTEAFF. DNA for the CDR3: TGCGCCAGCAGCAAAACAGGGTTGAGGACTGAAGCTTTCTTT.

Only a few counts were recorded for this clone. The rearrangement joins TRBV7-3 to TRBJ2-1; TRBD2 aligns across 13 bases. This CDR3 has 18 amino acids. Germline V gene sequence: CDR1 SGHTA, CDR2 FQGTGA. Trimming removed 5 bases from V and 9 bases from J; junction bases left unmatched: 16. The CDR3 nucleotides are TGTGCCAGCAGCCCAAACATGTGGGGGACTAGCGGGAACAGTGAGCAGTTCTTC. Protein product: CASSPNMWGTSGNSEQFF.

This clone was seen a single time. V and J are TRBV21-1 and TRBJ1-2. TRBV21-1 is classified as a pseudogene. The length of the CDR3 is 16 residues. The CDR3 spells CASSRPAGEEFYGYTF. As DNA, the CDR3 is TGTGCCAGCAGCAGACCAGCAGGGGAGGAGTTCTATGGCTACACCTTC.

The gene calls are TRBV4-1 and TRBJ1-6; D unresolved. CDR3 length equals 15 residues. The V gene lost 0 bases and the J gene lost 7 bases, with 10 bases spanning the gap. Germline CDR1 and CDR2: MGHRA and YSYEKL. CDR3 residues: CASSQERQDNSPLHF. The DNA of the CDR3 is TGCGCCAGCAGCCAAGAGCGGCAGGACAATTCACCCCTCCACTTT.

As to this clone: Different DNA sequences within this sample yield the same CDR3. The chain couples TRBV12-5 to TRBJ1-5; possible D gene TRBD1, 6 bases. The CDR3 covers 15 residues. Looked up from germline, CDR1 is LGHNT and CDR2 is FRNRAP. V was pared by 1 base and J by 6 bases, with 13 bases between. The CDR3 spells CASGLGQVSSQPQHF. CDR3 nucleotide sequence: TGTGCTAGTGGTTTGGGACAGGTATCAAGTCAGCCCCAGCATTTT.

The sample holds one count of this clone. V gene TRBV6-5 combines with J gene TRBJ1-2, with D possibly matching TRBD1 (6 bases). CDR1 and CDR2 from the germline V gene are MNHEY and SVGAGI. The CDR3 loop spans 14 amino acids. V shed 5 bases and J shed 4 bases, with 14 bases lying between them. CDR3 region: CASSLRRDIYGYTF. The CDR3 DNA follows: TGTGCCAGCAGTCTGCGCCGGGACATCTATGGCTACACCTTC.

The V call is TRBV5-1, the J call TRBJ2-5; the D is unclear. This CDR3 spans 15 amino acids. Germline CDR1 reads SGHRS; CDR2 reads YFSETQ. The V end lost 0 bases, the J end lost 1 base, and 10 bases lay between the germline ends. CDR3 DNA: TGCGCCAGCAGCTTGGAGGACGGAACCCAAGAGACCCAGTACTTC. It codes for CASSLEDGTQETQYF.